This is a list of T cell receptor beta chains from one sample in a study of T cell responses to AZD1222 COVID-19 vaccine. The repertoire was sequenced with immunoSEQ multiplex PCR; TCRdb's copy has only in-frame clones and lacks some. The sample includes about 100,000 clones, about 93% of them seen just once. This specimen was peripheral blood, taken on day 0 of AZD1222 vaccination. The receptor source for this set is an adult in good health. The CDR3 runs from the conserved cysteine through the conserved F or W.

TRBJ1-1	TRBV6-6	CASKVGGVTEAFF
TRBJ1-1	TRBV19	CASSTRTDEAFF
TRBJ1-2	TRBV2	CASSDRGGLDGYTF
TRBJ1-4	TRBV27	CASSPDGRATNEKLFF
TRBJ1-1	TRBV7-3	CASSSGGRNTEAFF
TRBJ2-3	TRBV7-2	CASRTSSDTQYF
TRBJ2-5	TRBV13	CASSLGRRRWDRQETQYF
TRBJ2-3	TRBV27	CASSSQDNTDTQYF
TRBJ2-3	TRBV6-1	CASSDRAGTDTQYF
TRBJ1-4	TRBV11-2	CASSLLRAGVGMGEKLFF
TRBJ1-6	TRBV2	CASIFGTDNSPLHF
TRBJ2-1	TRBV5-6	CASSLAGTGGEQFF
TRBJ1-6	TRBV7-2	CASSLDRTSPLHF
TRBJ1-3	TRBV9	CASSPRGERGNTIYF
TRBJ2-1	TRBV24-1	CATSDRLAGGNEQFF
TRBJ2-5	TRBV15	CATSRVRAGGRSETQYF
TRBJ1-2	TRBV4-1	CASSQDSGGSNYGYTF
TRBJ2-7	TRBV7-9	CASSLVRGPGEQYF
TRBJ1-2	TRBV2	CASTGVRGTYGYTF
TRBJ2-7	TRBV4-1	CASSQVSRSYEQYF
TRBJ1-1	TRBV11-1	CASSHTRIMNTEAFF
TRBJ2-7	TRBV7-2	CASSFGGATSEQYF
TRBJ1-2	TRBV19	CASKWPGEQYGYTF
TRBJ2-4	TRBV28	CASSSLDRAKNIQYF
TRBJ1-5	TRBV4-3	CASSRSLVADGGNQPQHF
TRBJ1-2	TRBV4-3	CASSQGGSGGYGYTF
TRBJ2-1	TRBV5-1	CASSSQRGSYNEQFF
TRBJ1-1	TRBV21-1	CASTTGTVNTEAFF
TRBJ2-1	TRBV12-5	CASGLGKAGDEQFF
TRBJ2-7	TRBV9	CASSVGSGRGSYEQYF
TRBJ1-5	TRBV7-8	CASSLGRDNRNQPQHF
TRBJ1-1	TRBV11-3	CASTDLPGQGVRSNTEAFF
TRBJ2-3	TRBV4-1	CASSQVSGGGNTDTQYF
TRBJ1-1	TRBV5-1	CASSLGPRVMNTEAFF
TRBJ1-2	TRBV18	CASSPPLGFLNYGYTF
TRBJ1-1	TRBV4-3	CASSPHNDRNTEAFF
TRBJ2-7	TRBV5-1	CASSSPTYEQYF
TRBJ2-5	TRBV30	CAWRGGRETQYF
TRBJ2-7	TRBV2	CASTVGGGEQYF
TRBJ1-1	TRBV5-1	CASSLHSEPQANTEAFF
TRBJ2-4	TRBV7-2	CASSETSGGLAKNIQYF
TRBJ1-5	TRBV7-2	CASSYGQGAGQPQHF
TRBJ2-3	TRBV12-5	CASGSSSGSTDTQYF
TRBJ1-2	TRBV7-8	CASSTQGQIYGYTF
TRBJ1-6	TRBV9	CASSVFEGVQRDNSPLHF
TRBJ1-2	TRBV25-1	CASSPGGNNYGYTF
TRBJ2-7	TRBV28	CASRLGGAVYEQYF
TRBJ1-1	TRBV7-2	CASSLARRNTEAFF
TRBJ2-3	TRBV3-1/TRBV3-2	CASSQVGGGPQYF
TRBJ1-2	TRBV28	CASWGQSFYGYTF